Each of the 8 T cell receptor beta chains below was sequenced from the same sample in a study of T-cell memory formation after mild COVID-19. TCRdb called the 5' RACE reads again in MiXCR, with one record for every CDR3 protein. Here the sample spans more than 350,000 distinct CDR3 sequences, roughly 15% being singletons. Sequencing was done on a sample of PBMCs or a T cell subset sorted from them (not recorded which). The receptors here all came from a man aged 18 to 29 who had mild COVID-19 (a few samples of this study predate the infection). Cell type and time point are not known.

In this sample, this clonotype turned up a few times. V gene TRBV11-2 combines with J gene TRBJ2-2; TRBD2 aligns across 14 bases. CDR1 is SGHAT and CDR2 is FQNNGV in the germline V gene. The CDR3 extends over 16 amino acids. Germline trimming cut 5 bases from V and 5 bases from J; bases unmatched to any gene: 4. The CDR3: CASSTGLAGVTGELFF. CDR3 nucleotides: TGTGCCAGCAGCACGGGACTAGCGGGGGTGACCGGGGAGCTGTTTTTT. The variable domain in full, with the rest retrieved from reference TRBV11-2 and TRBJ2-2, is EAGVAQSPRYKIIEKRQSVAFWCNPISGHATLYWYQQILGQGPKLLIQFQNNGVVDDSQLPKDRFSAERLKGVDSTLKIQPAKLEDSAVYLCASSTGLAGVTGELFFGEGSRLTVL.

The chain employs TRBV28 and TRBJ1-6; D gene unclear. CDR3 length: 13 amino acids. The germline V gene has CDR1 MDHEN and CDR2 SYDVKM. Trimming cost V 6 bases and J 9 bases, with 12 bases left between them. CDR3: CASSPARASPLHF. In DNA, the CDR3 is TGTGCCAGCAGCCCCGCGCGGGCTTCACCCCTCCACTTT.

The count of this clonotype is one. The chain links TRBV12-3 or TRBV12-4 to TRBJ2-5; the D is unclear. Trimming removed 1 base from V and 3 bases from J, with 3 bases in between. The CDR3 totals 12 residues. CDR3 amino acids: CASSLGKETQYF. CDR3 DNA sequence: TGTGCCAGCAGTTTAGGAAAAGAGACCCAGTACTTC.

The chain uses TRBV4-1 and TRBJ2-3; no reliable D call. There are 16 residues in the CDR3. Germline loops: CDR1 MGHRA, CDR2 YSYEKL. Deletions cut 4 bases from V and 0 bases from J, with 14 bases between. CDR3 amino acids: CASSRSGSASTDTQYF. CDR3 DNA: TGCGCCAGCAGCCGATCAGGATCAGCTAGCACAGATACGCAGTATTTT.

This clonotype was detected only a few times. This chain joins TRBV6-6 and TRBJ2-3; D unresolved. CDR1 is MNHNY and CDR2 is SVGAGI in the germline V gene (reference sequence). This CDR3 comprises 13 residues. V dropped 5 bases and J dropped 6 bases, with 12 bases sitting between them. CDR3 in amino acids: CASSDRIADTQYF. CDR3 nucleotides: TGTGCCAGCAGTGACCGCATTGCGGATACGCAGTATTTT.

This clonotype was seen a handful of times. J is TRBJ1-1 and V is TRBV7-2; D remains unclear. Per germline, CDR1 SGHTA and CDR2 FQGNSA. The length of the CDR3 is 14 residues. The V end was cut by 2 bases, the J end by 7 bases, with 14 bases between. CDR3 nucleotides: TGTGCCAGCAGCTTACGATTCGGCGCGAATGAAGCTTTCTTT. It codes for CASSLRFGANEAFF. The full variable domain, rest sourced from reference TRBV7-2 and TRBJ1-1, is GAGVSQSPSNKVTEKGKDVELRCDPISGHTALYWYRQSLGQGLEFLIYFQGNSAPDKSGLPSDRFSAERTGGSVSTLTIQRTQQEDSAVYLCASSLRFGANEAFFGQGTRLTVV.

This clonotype was seen a handful of times. In DNA, the CDR3 is TGTGCCAGCAGCTTACGCGGGACCACCTACAATGAGCAGTTCTTC. Its protein product is CASSLRGTTYNEQFF. The chain links TRBV7-8 to TRBJ2-1, with D perhaps matching TRBD2 (6 bases). Germline CDR1 is SGHVS and CDR2 is FQNEAQ. With 2 bases removed from V and 2 bases from J, the gap between germline ends came to 10 bases. CDR3 length: 15 amino acids.

The V call is TRBV24-1, the J call TRBJ2-1; 8 bases match TRBD2. There are 14 residues in the CDR3. With 5 bases clipped from V and 4 bases from J, the junction kept 3 bases outside the gene matches. CDR1 and CDR2 from the germline V gene are KGHDR and SFDVKD. DNA of the CDR3: TGTGCCACCAGTGCAGCGGGGGCGTACAATGAGCAGTTCTTC. It is translated as CATSAAGAYNEQFF.